These 26 T cell receptor beta chains were all obtained from the same sample, sequenced in a study of radiotherapy plus CTLA-4 blockade in lung cancer. Sequencing used immunoSEQ multiplex PCR; TCRdb keeps in-frame clones, though not all of them. The data contain approximately 90,000 clones, about 80% of them singletons. The sample in question was peripheral blood, obtained from a patient treated with radiotherapy plus ipilimumab. The receptors come from a human donor with non-small cell lung cancer who had stable disease on radiotherapy plus ipilimumab.

The chain couples TRBV6-6 to TRBJ2-3; no reliable D call. V was trimmed by 6 bases and J by 2 bases, leaving 9 bases between them. The CDR3 loop spans 13 amino acids. Germline V gene sequence: CDR1 MNHNY, CDR2 SVGAGI (reference sequence). The CDR3 here is CASRDGFTDTQYF. The DNA for the CDR3 is TGTGCCAGCAGGGATGGGTTCACAGATACGCAGTATTTT.

The chain uses TRBV4-1 and TRBJ2-2; 7 bases are shared with TRBD2. Trimming removed 1 base from V and 5 bases from J; junction bases left unmatched: 16. The V gene's germline CDR1 is MGHRA and CDR2 YSYEKL. The CDR3 length is 19 residues. The CDR3 region is CASSQGGLAAPWGTGELFF. CDR3 DNA: TGCGCCAGCAGCCAAGGTGGGCTAGCGGCGCCTTGGGGAACCGGGGAGCTGTTTTTT.

V usage is TRBV27 and J usage is TRBJ1-2, with D possibly TRBD1 on 5 matching bases. Trimming took 2 bases from V and 0 from J, leaving 10 bases between them. Germline V gene lookup returns CDR1 MNHEY and CDR2 SMNVEV (reference sequence). This CDR3 contains 15 residues. The CDR3 DNA reads TGTGCCAGCAGTTTAAAAGGGGTAGCTAACTATGGCTACACCTTC. It translates to CASSLKGVANYGYTF.

This clone was found once. The rearrangement uses TRBV6-4 and TRBJ2-5; TRBD1 might be the D (6 bases). Germline CDR1 and CDR2: MRHNA and SNTAGT. The CDR3 is 15 residues long. The V end was cut by 2 bases, the J end by 5 bases, with 15 bases between. CDR3 bases: TGTGCCAGCAGTGACACCCCCGCAGGGGTGGAGACCCAGTACTTC. Amino acid sequence: CASSDTPAGVETQYF.

This clone was detected only a few times. The V and J genes are TRBV6-1 and TRBJ2-5; the D is unclear. The CDR3 length is 15 residues. Germline V CDR1 and CDR2: MNHNS, SASEGT. V was clipped by 1 base and J by 2 bases, with 11 bases between them. CDR3 region: CASSEGWGLQETQYF. As DNA, the CDR3 is TGTGCCAGCAGTGAAGGGTGGGGTCTACAAGAGACCCAGTACTTC.

V and J are TRBV9 and TRBJ1-2; D is ambiguous. From germline, CDR1 is SGDLS and CDR2 YYNGEE. V lost 0 bases and J lost 8, with 8 bases in between. The CDR3 is 12 amino acids. CDR3 sequence: CASSVEGRGYTF. CDR3 nucleotide sequence: TGTGCCAGCAGCGTAGAAGGGAGGGGCTACACCTTC.

The rearrangement joins TRBV7-2 to TRBJ2-5; the D gene is possibly TRBD1 (6 bases). The germline V and J ends were trimmed by 5 bases and 9 bases, with 19 bases remaining between them. The length of the CDR3 is 14 residues. Germline CDR1 and CDR2: SGHTA and FQGNSA. The CDR3 DNA sequence: TGTGCCAGCAGCCCGAGAAACAGGGAGAGGGCCCAGTACTTC. Protein: CASSPRNRERAQYF.

The genes are TRBV19 and TRBJ1-2, with a tentative D call TRBD1 (5 bases). Germline CDR1 is LNHDA and CDR2 is SQIVND (reference sequence). This CDR3 is built from 13 residues. V was shortened by 4 bases and J by 6 bases, with 12 bases between the two germline ends. CDR3 in amino acids: CASSTSSGNGYTF. CDR3 bases: TGTGCCAGTAGTACTAGCTCAGGGAATGGCTACACCTTC.

The genes are TRBV11-2 and TRBJ2-1, with 7 bases lining up with TRBD1. There are 16 residues in the CDR3. The trim removed 0 bases at V and 9 bases at J, leaving 11 bases unmatched. Germline assignment: CDR1 SGHAT and CDR2 FQNNGV. CDR3 in DNA: TGTGCCAGCAGCTTAGATCGTGGGGCAGGGGGTAGTGAGCAGTTCTTC. Its translation: CASSLDRGAGGSEQFF.

The chain uses TRBV5-4 and TRBJ2-5, with 8 bases aligning to TRBD2. Germline V gene data show CDR1 as SGHNT and CDR2 as YYREEE (reference sequence). This CDR3 spans 16 amino acids. After removal of 3 bases from V and 2 bases from J, the junction contained 9 bases not matched to a gene. CDR3: CASSWRAGGSQETQYF. In DNA, the CDR3 is TGTGCCAGCAGCTGGAGGGCGGGGGGCTCTCAAGAGACCCAGTACTTC.

The chain links TRBV16 to TRBJ1-2; 8 nucleotides line up with TRBD1. The CDR3 has 15 amino acids. Per the germline V gene, CDR1 is KGHSY and CDR2 is FQNENV. V was clipped by 0 bases and J by 5 bases; unmatched bases: 5. CDR3 amino acids: CASSQSWQGAYGYTF. Written as DNA, the CDR3 is TGTGCCAGCAGCCAATCGTGGCAGGGGGCGTATGGCTACACCTTC.

J is TRBJ1-1 and V is TRBV14; tentative D call: TRBD1 (6 bases). Trimming pared 4 bases from V and 0 bases from J, leaving 15 bases between. Germline CDR1 and CDR2: SGHDN and FVKESK. This CDR3 comprises 16 residues. CDR3 loop: CASSPLYRDMNTEAFF. Written as DNA, the CDR3 is TGTGCCAGCAGCCCGTTATACAGGGATATGAACACTGAAGCTTTCTTT.

The chain is built from TRBV6-6 and TRBJ1-4; TRBD1 might be the D (6 bases). This CDR3 is built from 14 residues. Germline CDR1 MNHNY, CDR2 SVGAGI (reference sequence). Between the trimmed V and J ends, which lost 2 bases and 4 bases, there was a span of 8 bases. CDR3 sequence: CASSYGGFNEKLFF. Written as DNA, the CDR3 is TGTGCCAGCAGTTACGGGGGCTTTAATGAAAAACTGTTTTTT.

The rearrangement links TRBV7-6 to TRBJ1-1, with a possible D match to TRBD1 (5 bases). This CDR3 is 13 amino acids long. Germline V gives CDR1 SGHVS, CDR2 FNYEAQ. Trimming left V 4 bases short and J 1 base short, with 7 bases between. The CDR3 sequence: CASSSQGNTEAFF. The CDR3 DNA is TGTGCCAGCAGCTCTCAGGGGAACACTGAAGCTTTCTTT. Drawing the rest from reference TRBV7-6 and TRBJ1-1, the complete variable domain is GAGVSQSPRYKVTKRGQDVALRCDPISGHVSLYWYRQALGQGPEFLTYFNYEAQQDKSGLPNDRFSAERPEGSISTLTIQRTEQRDSAMYRCASSSQGNTEAFFGQGTRLTVV.

The genes are TRBV5-1 and TRBJ2-3, with TRBD2 matching 13 bases. Germline-derived CDR1 and CDR2 are SGHRS and YFSETQ. Trimming cost V 4 bases and J 0 bases; bases outside gene matches: 14. This CDR3 is built from 20 residues. In nucleotides, the CDR3 is TGCGCCAGCAGCCCGGGAACTAGCGGGGGGGCAAGTAGTAGCACAGATACGCAGTATTTT. This translates into CASSPGTSGGASSSTDTQYF.

The gene calls are TRBV25-1 and TRBJ2-7; D gene unclear. V was trimmed by 6 bases and J by 1 base, leaving 7 bases between them. The CDR3 covers 12 residues. Germline lookup yields CDR1 MGHDK and CDR2 SYGVNS. The CDR3 sequence is CASRGVSYEQYF. In DNA, the CDR3 is TGTGCCAGCAGAGGCGTGTCCTACGAGCAGTACTTC.

This clone was detected once. The chain links TRBV7-6 to TRBJ1-3; D not resolved. This CDR3 contains 17 residues. V lost 2 bases to trimming and J lost 0 bases, with 14 bases between them. CDR1 and CDR2 (germline): SGHVS, FNYEAQ. This CDR3 reads CASSLRSATSSGNTIYF. The CDR3 nucleotides read TGTGCCAGCAGCTTAAGGTCGGCGACTTCCTCTGGAAACACCATATATTTT.

This clone was picked up a small number of times. V usage is TRBV21-1 and J usage is TRBJ2-7; the table assigns TRBD1, which was not confirmed against the DNA. TRBV21-1 is a recognized pseudogene. CDR3 length equals 17 residues. CDR3 bases: TGTGCCAGCAGCGCACATCCTCGACAGGGGGCCGCCGCCGAGCAGTACTTC. This sequence encodes CASSAHPRQGAAAEQYF.

This clone was picked up one time. J is TRBJ1-1 and V is TRBV5-4; D not resolved. V was clipped by 4 bases and J by 5 bases, with 9 bases between them. This CDR3 has 12 amino acids. Germline CDR1 is SGHNT and CDR2 is YYREEE (reference sequence). The CDR3 DNA follows: TGTGCCAGCAGCCTGAGTTGGACTGAAGCTTTCTTT. Encoded protein: CASSLSWTEAFF.

The chain uses TRBV9 and TRBJ2-7; D is ambiguous. The CDR3 loop spans 14 amino acids. Germline CDR1 reads SGDLS; CDR2 reads YYNGEE. Trimming removed 4 bases at V and 3 bases at J, with 14 bases between. CDR3 sequence: CASSPRTHGYEQYF. The CDR3 coding sequence is TGTGCCAGCAGCCCCCGGACGCATGGCTACGAGCAGTACTTC.

V and J are TRBV28 and TRBJ2-7; D perhaps matches TRBD2 (6 bases). Trimming left V 6 bases short and J 3 bases short, with 12 bases between. The germline gives CDR1 MDHEN, CDR2 SYDVKM. The CDR3 has 13 residues. The CDR3 nucleotides are TGTGCCAGCAGGGGCGTAGCGGACTACGAGCAGTACTTC. This codes for CASRGVADYEQYF.

The rearrangement joins TRBV30 to TRBJ1-4; TRBD1 matches 8 bases. The ends lost 4 bases at V and 8 bases at J; junction bases unmatched: 6. The CDR3 spans 13 residues. Germline V gene lookup returns CDR1 GTSNPN and CDR2 SVGIG (reference sequence). The CDR3 spells CAWKDRVEEKLFF. Written as DNA, the CDR3 is TGTGCCTGGAAGGACAGGGTGGAAGAAAAACTGTTTTTT. Combining the CDR3 with reference TRBV30 and TRBJ1-4 gives the whole variable domain SQTIHQWPATLVQPVGSPLSLECTVEGTSNPNLYWYRQAAGRGLQLLFYSVGIGQISSEVPQNLSASRPQDRQFILSSKKLLLSDSGFYLCAWKDRVEEKLFFGSGTQLSVL.

The chain couples TRBV19 to TRBJ2-7; the D gene is possibly TRBD2 (7 bases). Trimming cost V 5 bases and J 4 bases, with 15 bases left between them. Germline lookup yields CDR1 LNHDA and CDR2 SQIVND (reference sequence). This CDR3 is 14 amino acids long. The CDR3 loop reads CASSPSGGGYEQYF. CDR3 in DNA: TGTGCCAGTAGTCCTAGCGGAGGGGGGTACGAGCAGTACTTC.

Regarding this clone: At one end, the junction sequence differs from germline, possibly due to a read error. CDR3 amino acids: CASSPSGSGAGELFF. The CDR3 DNA reads as TGTGCTAGCAGCCCCAGCGGGAGTGGGGCCGGGGAGCTGTTTTTT. This chain joins TRBV7-7 and TRBJ2-2, with 8 nucleotides matching TRBD2. Germline V gene sequence: CDR1 SSHAT, CDR2 FNYEAQ (reference sequence). The CDR3 has 15 residues.

V and J are TRBV28 and TRBJ1-2; D call uncertain. Germline lookup yields CDR1 MDHEN and CDR2 SYDVKM. V lost 10 bases and J lost 3, with 12 bases in between. CDR3 size: 12 residues. The CDR3 region is CATGRADYGYTF. In DNA form, the CDR3 reads TGTGCCACCGGACGGGCGGACTATGGCTACACCTTC.

In its sample, this clone was seen a few times. The V gene is TRBV6-4, the J gene TRBJ1-4, with unresolved D. The V end was cut by 5 bases, the J end by 8 bases, with 15 bases between. CDR3 size: 14 residues. CDR1 is MRHNA, CDR2 SNTAGT, per germline. In DNA form, the CDR3 reads TGTGCCAGCAGTCAATTTGGACCCCCAGAAAAACTGTTTTTT. Translation: CASSQFGPPEKLFF.